These T cell receptor beta chains were read from a single sample in a study of PD-1 blockade in classical Hodgkin lymphoma. Sequencing was performed with immunoSEQ multiplex PCR; in TCRdb, only in-frame clones are kept and a portion is missing. The sample has roughly 20,000 clones; approximately 85% are singletons. Sample: peripheral blood mononuclear cells (PBMCs), taken before the fourth cycle of nivolumab. These receptors came from a human donor with classical Hodgkin lymphoma. CDR3s leave out the opening cysteine and the closing phenylalanine or tryptophan.

V gene: TRBV13; J gene: TRBJ1-2; CDR3 protein: ASSSRFYGYT
V gene: TRBV5-1; J gene: TRBJ2-2; CDR3 protein: ASSLIGTGELF
V gene: TRBV7-9; J gene: -; CDR3 protein: ASSLGGREQY
V gene: TRBV19; J gene: TRBJ2-2; CDR3 protein: ASKGGAGGSGELF
V gene: TRBV7-9; J gene: TRBJ1-5; CDR3 protein: ASSLEGFSNQPQH
V gene: TRBV29-1; J gene: TRBJ2-7; CDR3 protein: SVLRETYEQY
V gene: TRBV9; J gene: TRBJ2-1; CDR3 protein: ASSSSSGRHNEQF
V gene: TRBV18; J gene: TRBJ2-1; CDR3 protein: ASSPLSLLGNYNEQF
V gene: TRBV14; J gene: TRBJ2-3; CDR3 protein: ASSQVGGSRGDTQY
V gene: TRBV19; J gene: TRBJ2-1; CDR3 protein: ASSPLAVKSDEQF
V gene: TRBV7-2; J gene: TRBJ2-4; CDR3 protein: ASSQGLGTVRLAKNIQY
V gene: TRBV5-8; J gene: TRBJ2-3; CDR3 protein: ASSWTSGITDTQY
V gene: TRBV19; J gene: TRBJ2-4; CDR3 protein: ASHDSGRKNIQY
V gene: TRBV9; J gene: TRBJ2-2; CDR3 protein: ASSGTGTGELF
V gene: TRBV4-3; J gene: TRBJ2-7; CDR3 protein: ASSQDSQGTYEQY
V gene: TRBV7-9; J gene: TRBJ2-7; CDR3 protein: ASSLGQGAYEQY
V gene: TRBV7-9; J gene: TRBJ2-3; CDR3 protein: ASSTGRGGLTDTQY
V gene: TRBV5-1; J gene: TRBJ2-7; CDR3 protein: ASSLESAHEQY
V gene: TRBV28; J gene: TRBJ2-7; CDR3 protein: ASSLWGTLLGLGRRDTYEQY
V gene: TRBV18; J gene: TRBJ1-3; CDR3 protein: ASSPPGRRNTIY
V gene: TRBV5-6; J gene: TRBJ2-2; CDR3 protein: ASHGLAGTGELF
V gene: TRBV28; J gene: TRBJ2-2; CDR3 protein: ASGRGELF
V gene: TRBV7-9; J gene: TRBJ2-7; CDR3 protein: ASSPAGTGGKQY
V gene: TRBV7-2; J gene: TRBJ2-1; CDR3 protein: ASSLGQGSYNEQF
V gene: TRBV13; J gene: TRBJ2-3; CDR3 protein: ASSYSGLAGGTDTQY
V gene: TRBV28; J gene: TRBJ1-5; CDR3 protein: ASSSTAETGDNQPQH
V gene: TRBV5-5; J gene: TRBJ2-7; CDR3 protein: ASYASDYEQY
V gene: TRBV19; J gene: TRBJ1-2; CDR3 protein: ASSARQGIRVWT
V gene: TRBV10-3; J gene: TRBJ2-3; CDR3 protein: AISPNSGGRETQY
V gene: TRBV6-1; J gene: TRBJ2-5; CDR3 protein: ASSESRRQVETQY
V gene: TRBV11-2; J gene: TRBJ1-1; CDR3 protein: ASSLDPDRGQSTEAF
V gene: TRBV7-6; J gene: TRBJ1-4; CDR3 protein: ASSLVSGGHRGDEKLF
V gene: TRBV11-2; J gene: TRBJ2-6; CDR3 protein: ASSLDRVGANVLT
V gene: TRBV19; J gene: TRBJ1-2; CDR3 protein: ATGGGNNYGYT
V gene: TRBV30; J gene: TRBJ1-1; CDR3 protein: AWSLSVRVEAF
V gene: TRBV27; J gene: TRBJ2-7; CDR3 protein: ASSLIGQDGNEQY
V gene: TRBV4-2; J gene: TRBJ1-6; CDR3 protein: ASSPREDSPLH
V gene: TRBV30; J gene: TRBJ2-5; CDR3 protein: AWSVAGWETQY
V gene: TRBV6-5; J gene: TRBJ2-1; CDR3 protein: ASSWQGYDEQF
V gene: TRBV9; J gene: TRBJ2-1; CDR3 protein: ASSVLGNNEQF
V gene: TRBV7-9; J gene: TRBJ1-2; CDR3 protein: ASSLSKGGYT
V gene: TRBV6-5; J gene: TRBJ2-4; CDR3 protein: ASSLPGQGPGIQY
V gene: TRBV30; J gene: TRBJ2-7; CDR3 protein: AWSRVSLGEQY
V gene: TRBV6-5; J gene: TRBJ2-5; CDR3 protein: ASSPLHLAQETQY
V gene: TRBV4-2; J gene: TRBJ1-2; CDR3 protein: ASSPGTWPYT
V gene: TRBV19; J gene: TRBJ2-4; CDR3 protein: ASSIRGIKNIQY
V gene: TRBV7-8; J gene: TRBJ1-3; CDR3 protein: ASSSKTGNTIY
V gene: TRBV11-2; J gene: TRBJ2-5; CDR3 protein: ASSSEGQRY